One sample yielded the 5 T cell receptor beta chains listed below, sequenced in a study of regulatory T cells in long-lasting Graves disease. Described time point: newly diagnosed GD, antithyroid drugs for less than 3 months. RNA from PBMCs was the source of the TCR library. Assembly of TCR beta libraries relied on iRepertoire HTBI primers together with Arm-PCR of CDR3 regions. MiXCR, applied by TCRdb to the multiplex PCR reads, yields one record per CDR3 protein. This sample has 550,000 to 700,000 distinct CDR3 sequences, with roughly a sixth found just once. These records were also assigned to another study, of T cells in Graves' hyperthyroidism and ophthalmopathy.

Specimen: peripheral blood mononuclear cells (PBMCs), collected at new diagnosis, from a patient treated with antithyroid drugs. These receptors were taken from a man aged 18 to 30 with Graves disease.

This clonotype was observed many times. CDR3 sequence reads: CASSLEVRNEQFF. For the CDR3, the DNA is TGTGCCAGCAGCTTAGAGGTCAGGAATGAGCAGTTCTTC. The chain uses TRBV7-9 and TRBJ2-1; D call uncertain. Trimming removed 1 base from V and 7 bases from J, with 8 bases in between. Per germline, CDR1 SEHNR and CDR2 FQNEAQ (reference sequence). The CDR3 sequence is 13 residues long.

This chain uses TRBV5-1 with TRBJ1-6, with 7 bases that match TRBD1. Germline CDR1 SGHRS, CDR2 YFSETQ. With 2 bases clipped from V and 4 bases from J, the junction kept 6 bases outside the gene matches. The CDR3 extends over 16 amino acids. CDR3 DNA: TGCGCCAGCAGCTTCGGACCGGGACAGTATAATTCACCCCTCCACTTT. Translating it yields CASSFGPGQYNSPLHF.

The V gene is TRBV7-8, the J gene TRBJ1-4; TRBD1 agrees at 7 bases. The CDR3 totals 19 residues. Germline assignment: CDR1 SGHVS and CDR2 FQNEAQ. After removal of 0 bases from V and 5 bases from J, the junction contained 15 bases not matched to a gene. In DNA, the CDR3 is TGTGCCAGCAGCTTAGCCATACTTAGGCCGGACAGGCGGAATGAAAAACTGTTTTTT. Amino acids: CASSLAILRPDRRNEKLFF.

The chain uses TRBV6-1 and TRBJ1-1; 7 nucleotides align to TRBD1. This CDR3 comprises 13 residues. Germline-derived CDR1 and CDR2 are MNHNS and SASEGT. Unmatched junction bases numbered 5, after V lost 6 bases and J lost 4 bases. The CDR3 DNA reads TGTGCCAGCAGATTACAGGGGTTCACTGAAGCTTTCTTT. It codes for CASRLQGFTEAFF.

The CDR3 is CASSFFHGTSGGEQYF. The CDR3 coding sequence is TGCGCCAGCAGCTTCTTTCACGGGACTAGCGGGGGGGAGCAGTACTTC. V gene TRBV5-1 combines with J gene TRBJ2-7; 15 bases align to TRBD2. CDR1 and CDR2 from the germline V gene are SGHRS and YFSETQ. V gave up 2 bases and J gave up 7 bases; unmatched junction bases: 7. This CDR3 is built from 16 residues.